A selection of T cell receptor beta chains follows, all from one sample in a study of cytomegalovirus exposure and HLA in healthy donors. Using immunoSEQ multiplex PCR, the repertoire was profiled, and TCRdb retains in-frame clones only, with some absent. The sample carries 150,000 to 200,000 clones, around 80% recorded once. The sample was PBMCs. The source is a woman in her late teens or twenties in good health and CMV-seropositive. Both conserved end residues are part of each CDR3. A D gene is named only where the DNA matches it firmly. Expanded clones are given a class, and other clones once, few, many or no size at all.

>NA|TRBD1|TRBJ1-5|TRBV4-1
TGCGCCAGCAGCCAAGGGGCCGCAAGGGGGCTACACCAGCCCCAGCATTTT
CASSQGAARGLHQPQHF
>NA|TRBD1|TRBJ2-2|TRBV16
TGTGCCAGCAGTCCGTCCCTGGGACAGGGGACCGGGGAGCTGTTTTTT
CASSPSLGQGTGELFF
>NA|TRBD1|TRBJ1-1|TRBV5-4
TGTGCCAGCAGCGCGGCGGACAGGGGTGTCACTGAAGCTTTCTTT
CASSAADRGVTEAFF
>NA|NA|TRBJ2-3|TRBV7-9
TGTGCCAGCAGCTTGGGGGGGGCGAGTACAGATACGCAGTATTTT
CASSLGGASTDTQYF
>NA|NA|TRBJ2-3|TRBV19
TGTGCCAGTAGTATATCGGGGTTGAGCACAGATACGCAGTATTTT
CASSISGLSTDTQYF
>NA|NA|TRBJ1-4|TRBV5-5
TGTGCCAGCAGCTCCGCCTTCGGGACTACAACTAATGAAAAACTGTTTTTT
CASSSAFGTTTNEKLFF
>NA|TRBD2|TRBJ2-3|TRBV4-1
TGCGCCAGCAGCCTCGCCGGGGGACTAGCCACAGATACGCAGTATTTT
CASSLAGGLATDTQYF
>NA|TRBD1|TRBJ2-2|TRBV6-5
TGTGCCAGCAGATCGGACAGGGGCACCGGGGAGCTGTTTTTT
CASRSDRGTGELFF
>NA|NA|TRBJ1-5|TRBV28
TGTGCCAGCAGTCAGGTAGGCGCTCAGCCCCAGCATTTT
CASSQVGAQPQHF
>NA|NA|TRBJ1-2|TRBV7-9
TGTGCCAGCAGCCCGGACAGTTCTTATGGCTACACCTTC
CASSPDSSYGYTF
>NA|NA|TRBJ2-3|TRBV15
TGTGCCACCAGCAGAGATAATATAGATACGCAGTATTTT
CATSRDNIDTQYF
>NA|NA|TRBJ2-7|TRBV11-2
TGTGCCAGCAGCCCCCAAGGGGCACTCTACGAGCAGTACTTC
CASSPQGALYEQYF
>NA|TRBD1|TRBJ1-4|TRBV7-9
TGTGCCAGCAGCCCAACAGGGGGGCCCGCCAATGAAAAACTGTTTTTT
CASSPTGGPANEKLFF
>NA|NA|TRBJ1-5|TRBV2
TGTGCCAGCGCCAGGGTGGTGAGCAATCAGCCCCAGCATTTT
CASARVVSNQPQHF
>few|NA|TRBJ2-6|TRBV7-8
TGTGCCAGCAGCTTCACCCGGACTCCCTCTGGGGCCAACGTCCTGACTTTC
CASSFTRTPSGANVLTF
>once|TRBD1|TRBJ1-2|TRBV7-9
TGTGCCAGCAGCCGGACAGGGGCCACTGGCTACACCTTC
CASSRTGATGYTF
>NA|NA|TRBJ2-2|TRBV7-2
TGTGCCAGCAGCTTATATCCGGGGGCCGGGGAGCTGTTTTTT
CASSLYPGAGELFF
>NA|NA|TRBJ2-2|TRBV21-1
TGTGCCAGCAGCGACTCCGGGGAGCTGTTTTTT
CASSDSGELFF
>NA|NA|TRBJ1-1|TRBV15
TGTGCCACCAGCGTATCGGGAGGTAAGGACACTGAAGCTTTCTTT
CATSVSGGKDTEAFF
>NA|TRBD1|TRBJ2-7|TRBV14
TGTGCCAGCAGCTGGGACAGGGGACGCTACGAGCAGTACTTC
CASSWDRGRYEQYF
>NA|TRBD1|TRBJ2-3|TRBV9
TGTGCCAGCAGCGTGCGACAGGGGACCCCAGATACGCAGTATTTT
CASSVRQGTPDTQYF
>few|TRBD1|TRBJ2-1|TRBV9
TGTGCCAGCAGCGTAGGGTACAGGGGGAATGAGCAGTTCTTC
CASSVGYRGNEQFF
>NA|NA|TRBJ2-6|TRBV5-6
TGTGCCAGCGGTTATGTTTATAGCTCTGGGGCCAACGTCCTGACTTTC
CASGYVYSSGANVLTF
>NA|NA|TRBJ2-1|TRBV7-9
TGTGCCAGCAGCTTCTTAGTAATACGCTCCTACAATGAGCAGTTCTTC
CASSFLVIRSYNEQFF
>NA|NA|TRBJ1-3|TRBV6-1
TGTGCCAGCAGTGAAGCCCCGGGGTCTGGAAACACCATATATTTT
CASSEAPGSGNTIYF
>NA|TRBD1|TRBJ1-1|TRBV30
TGTGCCTGTTCCAGGACAGGGATGACTGAAGCTTTCTTT
CACSRTGMTEAFF
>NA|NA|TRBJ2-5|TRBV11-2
TGTGCCAGCAGCCCTCGTCGGGGTGAGACCCAGTACTTC
CASSPRRGETQYF
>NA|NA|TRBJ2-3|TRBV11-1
TGTGCCAGCAGCTCGGACAAAGTGACGCAGTATTTT
CASSSDKVTQYF
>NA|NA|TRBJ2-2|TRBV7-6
TGTGCCAGCAGCTTAGTGGGGGGATCGGACAGGCCACCCGGGGAGCTGTTTTTT
CASSLVGGSDRPPGELFF
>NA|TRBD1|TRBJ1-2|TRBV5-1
TGCGCCAGCAGCTTGGTGGGGGTGAGGACAGGGGTCCCTTCTACCTATGGCTACACCTTC
CASSLVGVRTGVPSTYGYTF
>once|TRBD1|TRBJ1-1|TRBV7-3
TGTGCCAGCAGCTTAGGGACAGGGTTAGGGGTGAACACTGAAGCTTTCTTT
CASSLGTGLGVNTEAFF
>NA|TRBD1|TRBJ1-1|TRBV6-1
TGTGCCAGCAGTTCCGACAGGGGGAACACTGAAGCTTTCTTT
CASSSDRGNTEAFF
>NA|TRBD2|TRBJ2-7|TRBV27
TGTGCCAGCAGTTTATCGGGGGGGGAGACCTACGAGCAGTACTTC
CASSLSGGETYEQYF
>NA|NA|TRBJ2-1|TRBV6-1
TGTGCCAGCGGTAGTTCTTACAATGAGCAGTTCTTC
CASGSSYNEQFF
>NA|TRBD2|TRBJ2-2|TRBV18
TGTGCCAGCTCACCAATGCAGCGGGGGGCGAACACCGGGGAGCTGTTTTTT
CASSPMQRGANTGELFF
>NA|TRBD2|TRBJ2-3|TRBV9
TGTGCCAGCAGCGTAGGTGGCGGGGGTTACACAGATACGCAGTATTTT
CASSVGGGGYTDTQYF
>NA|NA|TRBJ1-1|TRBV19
TGTGCCAGTACCTCTGGGGAGGGAAGCACTGAAGCTTTCTTT
CASTSGEGSTEAFF
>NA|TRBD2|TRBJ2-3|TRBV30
TGTGCCTGGAGAACGGCGGGGGGGCCGGGTCTTACGGATACGCAGTATTTT
CAWRTAGGPGLTDTQYF
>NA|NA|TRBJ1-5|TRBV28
TGTGCCAGCAGTCCCACCAGGGTCGTGCAGCCCCAGCATTTT
CASSPTRVVQPQHF
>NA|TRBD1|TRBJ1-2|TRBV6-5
TGTGCCAGCAGTTCCCAGGGGGCTGGCTATGGCTACACCTTC
CASSSQGAGYGYTF